This is a list of T cell receptor beta chains from one sample in a study of post-analysis software for immune sequencing data. TCRdb reprocessed the PCR reads via MiXCR and lists one record per CDR3 protein. Of approximately 160,000 distinct CDR3 sequences in the sample, around 30% were seen once. Material for sequencing was blood. Every receptor here comes from a girl aged 10 to 17 with multiple sclerosis. CDR3s include the opening cysteine and the closing phenylalanine or tryptophan. The order of the fields is V gene, clone size, J gene, D gene, CDR3 DNA, CDR3 protein. D genes are given only for firm matches. Clone size is shown for a subset of rows, as once, few, many or a class of expanded clone.

TRBV11-1	few	TRBJ2-1	TRBD2	TGTGCCAGCAGCTACGCTAGCGGGGCATACAATGAGCAGTTCTTC	CASSYASGAYNEQFF
TRBV12-3/TRBV12-4	many	TRBJ2-7	.	TGTGCCAGCAGTTTGGCACTGTCGGTCTACGAGCAGTACTTC	CASSLALSVYEQYF
TRBV20-1	many	TRBJ2-7	TRBD2	TGCAGTGCCCAAGGAGAAGCGGGAGTGGTCGAGCAGTACTTC	CSAQGEAGVVEQYF
TRBV6-2/TRBV6-3	.	TRBJ1-1	.	TGTGCCAGCAGCCCCCCGGCCCTGAACACTGAAGCTTTCTTT	CASSPPALNTEAFF
TRBV12-3/TRBV12-4	.	TRBJ2-1	TRBD2	TGTGCCAGTAGTTCCCAATCCCCTAGCGGGGGCGAGCTGTTCTTC	CASSSQSPSGGELFF
TRBV30	.	TRBJ1-5	TRBD1	TGTGCCTGTGGGACAGGGGGGAGACAGCCCCAGCATTTT	CACGTGGRQPQHF
TRBV3-1	many	TRBJ2-7	.	TGTGCCAGCAGCCAAGTGGGCGGGAATGACTACGAGCAGTACTTC	CASSQVGGNDYEQYF
TRBV7-9	.	TRBJ1-4	.	TGTGCCAGCAGCTTAAAGGGTGAAAAACTGTTTTTT	CASSLKGEKLFF
TRBV18	few	TRBJ1-5	TRBD1	TGTGCCAGCTCACTAACCAGGGGGAATCAGCCCCAGCATTTT	CASSLTRGNQPQHF
TRBV5-5	many	TRBJ2-7	TRBD1	TGTGCCAGCAGCCAAGAAGCAGGGGGCGAGCAGTACTTC	CASSQEAGGEQYF
TRBV4-1	many	TRBJ1-2	TRBD1	TGCGCCAGCAGCCAGGCACCAGGGGGCAGTTATGGCTACACCTTC	CASSQAPGGSYGYTF
TRBV30	.	TRBJ1-5	TRBD1	TGTGCCTGGAGCCGACAGGGCGGCCAGCCCCAGCATTTT	CAWSRQGGQPQHF
TRBV28	.	TRBJ1-2	TRBD1	TGTGCCAGCAGTCTCCAGGACAGGGAGGGTGGCTACACCTTC	CASSLQDREGGYTF
TRBV5-1	few	TRBJ2-1	.	TGCGCCAGCAGCTTGGCCTTCACTAGATACAATGAGCAGTTCTTC	CASSLAFTRYNEQFF
TRBV10-3	many	TRBJ1-4	.	TGTGCCATCCAAGCGGGCGGACGTAATGAAAAACTGTTTTTT	CAIQAGGRNEKLFF
TRBV20-1	few	TRBJ2-3	TRBD2	TGCAGTGCCTCCGGACTAGCGGGAGGTACAGATACGCAGTATTTT	CSASGLAGGTDTQYF
TRBV10-3	many	TRBJ2-5	.	TGTGCCATCAGTGAGTCGCAGCAGAGAGAGACCCAGTACTTC	CAISESQQRETQYF
TRBV7-4	.	TRBJ1-1	.	TGTGCCAGTAATCGGCCTGAAGCTTTCTTT	CASNRPEAFF
TRBV12-3/TRBV12-4	.	TRBJ1-1	.	TGTGCCAGCAGTCAACAGGCACCGACTGAAGCTTTCTTT	CASSQQAPTEAFF
TRBV7-9	few	TRBJ1-2	.	TGTGCCACCCAGCTGGCCGGGGAGGAAAGCACCTTC	CATQLAGEESTF
TRBV5-1	many	TRBJ2-7	.	TGCGCCAGCAGCTTGGGAGACCGGGAACACTACGAGCAGTACTTC	CASSLGDREHYEQYF
TRBV7-9	.	TRBJ1-1	.	TGTGCCAGCGCTCGGCGGGACACTGAAGCTTTCTTT	CASARRDTEAFF
TRBV15	.	TRBJ2-1	.	TGTGCCACCAGCATGGACTTCGAGAATGAGCAGTTCTTC	CATSMDFENEQFF
TRBV29-1	.	TRBJ1-5	.	TGCAGCGCTAAGGCGGGAACCGGCAATCAGCCCCAGCATTTT	CSAKAGTGNQPQHF
TRBV3-1	many	TRBJ1-2	.	TGTGCCAGCAGCCCTCCAGGCTCTGGCTACACCTTC	CASSPPGSGYTF
TRBV3-1	.	TRBJ2-1	TRBD2	TGTGCCAGCAGCCAAGGGAGCGGGAGGGCCAGGAATGAGCAGTTCTTC	CASSQGSGRARNEQFF
TRBV7-9	.	TRBJ2-7	.	TGTGCCAGCAGCCCCCCAACAGTCTACTACGAGCAGTACTTC	CASSPPTVYYEQYF
TRBV12-3/TRBV12-4	many	TRBJ2-3	TRBD2	TGTGCCAGCAGTGACTGGACTAGATCTAGCACAGATACGCAGTATTTT	CASSDWTRSSTDTQYF